This is a list of T cell receptor beta chains from one sample in a study of blood T cell repertoires in COVID-19. TCRdb keeps only in-frame clones here, not all; method: immunoSEQ multiplex PCR. The sample has about 280,000 clones, 65% to 90% seen once. Input material: peripheral blood. All receptors come from a man aged 45 to 65 with active or convalescent COVID-19. CDR3s include the opening cysteine and the closing phenylalanine or tryptophan. A D gene is named only where the DNA matches it firmly. A row's size may be missing; if present it is once, few, many or a size class.

cdr3_nt: TGTGCCAGCAGCGGGACTAGCGGGAGGGGTGAGCAGTTCTTC
cdr3_aa: CASSGTSGRGEQFF
j_call: TRBJ2-1
v_call: TRBV3-1/TRBV3-2
clone_size: once
d_call: TRBD2

cdr3_nt: TGTGCCAGCAGCCGCGGGACTAGCGGGAGTAAGGGCGAGCAGTACTTC
cdr3_aa: CASSRGTSGSKGEQYF
j_call: TRBJ2-7
v_call: TRBV3-1/TRBV3-2
clone_size: .
d_call: TRBD2

cdr3_nt: TGTGCCAGTAGTTCTGGAGGAAACTATGGCTACACCTTC
cdr3_aa: CASSSGGNYGYTF
j_call: TRBJ1-2
v_call: TRBV19
clone_size: .
d_call: .

cdr3_nt: TGCGCCAGCAGCCAAAGTAGAGGACAGGGGGCACGGGAGTACTTC
cdr3_aa: CASSQSRGQGAREYF
j_call: TRBJ2-5
v_call: TRBV4-1
clone_size: .
d_call: TRBD1

cdr3_nt: TGTGCCAGCAGCCTTAGCGCAGATACGCAGTATTTT
cdr3_aa: CASSLSADTQYF
j_call: TRBJ2-3
v_call: TRBV3-1/TRBV3-2
clone_size: .
d_call: .

cdr3_nt: TGTGCCAGTAGTAAACACCCTGGACAGGTAGGTCAGCCCCAGCATTTT
cdr3_aa: CASSKHPGQVGQPQHF
j_call: TRBJ1-5
v_call: TRBV19
clone_size: .
d_call: TRBD1

cdr3_nt: TGTGCCTGGAGTAGCAGGGGGCGGACCTACGAGCAGTACTTC
cdr3_aa: CAWSSRGRTYEQYF
j_call: TRBJ2-7
v_call: TRBV30
clone_size: .
d_call: TRBD1

cdr3_nt: TGTGCCTGGAGTTCCGGGACAGGGAGGTTTCGTGGCTACACCTTC
cdr3_aa: CAWSSGTGRFRGYTF
j_call: TRBJ1-2
v_call: TRBV30
clone_size: .
d_call: TRBD1

cdr3_nt: TGCAGCGTTTTCTCCGGGACAGGGGCCCAAAATTCACCCCTCCACTTT
cdr3_aa: CSVFSGTGAQNSPLHF
j_call: TRBJ1-6
v_call: TRBV29-1
clone_size: few
d_call: TRBD1

cdr3_nt: TGCGCCAGCAGCTTGGAAGGGGCCATGGGCTACGAGCAGTACTTC
cdr3_aa: CASSLEGAMGYEQYF
j_call: TRBJ2-7
v_call: TRBV5-1
clone_size: .
d_call: .

cdr3_nt: TGTGCCAGCAGCCGCGGACAGGGGTACACTGAAGCTTTCTTT
cdr3_aa: CASSRGQGYTEAFF
j_call: TRBJ1-1
v_call: TRBV7-2
clone_size: .
d_call: TRBD1

cdr3_nt: TGTGCCAGCAGCCAGACAGGGGGATTGAACACTGAAGCTTTCTTT
cdr3_aa: CASSQTGGLNTEAFF
j_call: TRBJ1-1
v_call: TRBV7-9
clone_size: .
d_call: TRBD1

cdr3_nt: TGTGCCAGCAGCTTGGCGGGGAGGGAGACCCAGTACTTC
cdr3_aa: CASSLAGRETQYF
j_call: TRBJ2-5
v_call: TRBV5-4
clone_size: .
d_call: .

cdr3_nt: TGTGCCAGGAGGTCTGAGACAGGGACGGTCCCGTATGGCTACACCTTC
cdr3_aa: CARRSETGTVPYGYTF
j_call: TRBJ1-2
v_call: TRBV2
clone_size: .
d_call: TRBD1

cdr3_nt: TGCAGCGTTGGGGGGACTAGTTTCTCCGGGGAGCTGTTTTTT
cdr3_aa: CSVGGTSFSGELFF
j_call: TRBJ2-2
v_call: TRBV29-1
clone_size: few
d_call: TRBD2

cdr3_nt: TGCGCCAGCAGCTTGGATCCGGGTGGCGGGGAGCTGTTTTTT
cdr3_aa: CASSLDPGGGELFF
j_call: TRBJ2-2
v_call: TRBV5-1
clone_size: .
d_call: .

cdr3_nt: TGTGCCATCAGCGCAGACAGGGCGTCTGGAAACACCATATATTTT
cdr3_aa: CAISADRASGNTIYF
j_call: TRBJ1-3
v_call: TRBV10-3
clone_size: .
d_call: TRBD1

cdr3_nt: TGTGCCAGCAGTCGATCGTTTCAGCGGGACACCGTTTCTAAGGGGGGCTACACCTTC
cdr3_aa: CASSRSFQRDTVSKGGYTF
j_call: TRBJ1-2
v_call: TRBV7-9
clone_size: .
d_call: .

cdr3_nt: TGCGCCAGCAGCGCCTACCCTAGCGGGACCTCCTACGAGCAGTACTTC
cdr3_aa: CASSAYPSGTSYEQYF
j_call: TRBJ2-7
v_call: TRBV5-1
clone_size: .
d_call: TRBD2

cdr3_nt: TGTGCCAGCAGCGTAGGTGGGGGAGGTTCACCCCTCCACTTT
cdr3_aa: CASSVGGGGSPLHF
j_call: TRBJ1-6
v_call: TRBV9
clone_size: .
d_call: .

cdr3_nt: TGTGCCAGCAGTTATTACTCTGGGGCCAACGTCCTGACTTTC
cdr3_aa: CASSYYSGANVLTF
j_call: TRBJ2-6
v_call: TRBV28
clone_size: .
d_call: .

cdr3_nt: TGTGCCAGCAACCCCAGGACAGGCGCTGAAGCTTTCTTT
cdr3_aa: CASNPRTGAEAFF
j_call: TRBJ1-1
v_call: TRBV27
clone_size: once
d_call: TRBD1

cdr3_nt: TGTGCCAGCAGCCTCTCGGGACTAGCGGACTACAATGAGCAGTTCTTC
cdr3_aa: CASSLSGLADYNEQFF
j_call: TRBJ2-1
v_call: TRBV7-3
clone_size: .
d_call: TRBD2

cdr3_nt: TGTGCCAGCACGAGCGGGAGGGCTGGGGCCAACGTCCTGACTTTC
cdr3_aa: CASTSGRAGANVLTF
j_call: TRBJ2-6
v_call: TRBV28
clone_size: .
d_call: TRBD2

cdr3_nt: TGTGCCAGCAGTTTAGGGACAGGCAGGTCCTACACCTTC
cdr3_aa: CASSLGTGRSYTF
j_call: TRBJ1-2
v_call: TRBV12-3/TRBV12-4
clone_size: .
d_call: TRBD1

cdr3_nt: TGCAGCGTTGAAACCCGGGTGGACAGGGGGCGCGGCTACACCTTC
cdr3_aa: CSVETRVDRGRGYTF
j_call: TRBJ1-2
v_call: TRBV29-1
clone_size: .
d_call: TRBD1

cdr3_nt: TGTGCCATCAGTGGGGCAGGGGGTATTGGAGAAAAACTGTTTTTT
cdr3_aa: CAISGAGGIGEKLFF
j_call: TRBJ1-4
v_call: TRBV10-3
clone_size: .
d_call: TRBD1

cdr3_nt: TGTGCCAGCAGGGCAGGGGGCTTCGGCTATGGCTACACCTTC
cdr3_aa: CASRAGGFGYGYTF
j_call: TRBJ1-2
v_call: TRBV11-2
clone_size: once
d_call: TRBD1

cdr3_nt: TGCGCCAGCAGCCAAGGGTCCCGAACTCTGAGGAACACCATATATTTT
cdr3_aa: CASSQGSRTLRNTIYF
j_call: TRBJ1-3
v_call: TRBV4-3
clone_size: .
d_call: .

cdr3_nt: TGTGCCTGGAGTTCGACAGGGGTGGATGAAAAACTGTTTTTT
cdr3_aa: CAWSSTGVDEKLFF
j_call: TRBJ1-4
v_call: TRBV30
clone_size: .
d_call: TRBD1

cdr3_nt: TGTGCCAGCAGGACAGGGGTCTATGGCTACACCTTC
cdr3_aa: CASRTGVYGYTF
j_call: TRBJ1-2
v_call: TRBV2
clone_size: .
d_call: TRBD1

cdr3_nt: TGTGCCAGCTCACCAAGCCTCTATGGCTACACCTTC
cdr3_aa: CASSPSLYGYTF
j_call: TRBJ1-2
v_call: TRBV18
clone_size: .
d_call: .

cdr3_nt: TGTGCCTGGAGGACGGGACTAGCAAACATTCAGTACTTC
cdr3_aa: CAWRTGLANIQYF
j_call: TRBJ2-4
v_call: TRBV30
clone_size: once
d_call: TRBD2

cdr3_nt: TGTGCCAGCAGCTTAGAGGGAGGGGCTGAAGCTTTCTTT
cdr3_aa: CASSLEGGAEAFF
j_call: TRBJ1-1
v_call: TRBV7-2
clone_size: .
d_call: .

cdr3_nt: TGTGCCAGCAGCGATGGCGCGGGGCCCGGCACAGATACGCAGTATTTT
cdr3_aa: CASSDGAGPGTDTQYF
j_call: TRBJ2-3
v_call: TRBV2
clone_size: .
d_call: .

cdr3_nt: TGTGCCAGCAGCTGGGGACAGGGCGGGGATTACGAGCAGTACTTC
cdr3_aa: CASSWGQGGDYEQYF
j_call: TRBJ2-7
v_call: TRBV5-5
clone_size: .
d_call: TRBD1

cdr3_nt: TGTGCCAGCAGTCCGAACCCCCCAGGAGCGGGAGGGCCCTACAATGAGCAGTTCTTC
cdr3_aa: CASSPNPPGAGGPYNEQFF
j_call: TRBJ2-1
v_call: TRBV27
clone_size: .
d_call: TRBD2

cdr3_nt: TGCGCCAGCAGCGCCTGGACAGACAATAATGAAAAACTGTTTTTT
cdr3_aa: CASSAWTDNNEKLFF
j_call: TRBJ1-4
v_call: TRBV4-1
clone_size: once
d_call: .

cdr3_nt: TGTGCCAGCAGTCCCATACAGGGTGCCGGGGAGCTGTTTTTT
cdr3_aa: CASSPIQGAGELFF
j_call: TRBJ2-2
v_call: TRBV27
clone_size: .
d_call: .

cdr3_nt: TGTGCCAGCAGGCAACAGATGGGTAACACTGAAGCTTTCTTT
cdr3_aa: CASRQQMGNTEAFF
j_call: TRBJ1-1
v_call: TRBV7-2
clone_size: .
d_call: .

cdr3_nt: TGTGCCAGCACGCCGGGGTCCAACAGGGGCTCCAACACTGAAGCTTTCTTT
cdr3_aa: CASTPGSNRGSNTEAFF
j_call: TRBJ1-1
v_call: TRBV9
clone_size: .
d_call: TRBD1

cdr3_nt: TGTGCCAGCAGCTTAGTGGTGCCCTCGGGACTTCCAGTCTATACGCAGTATTTT
cdr3_aa: CASSLVVPSGLPVYTQYF
j_call: TRBJ2-3
v_call: TRBV7-9
clone_size: .
d_call: .